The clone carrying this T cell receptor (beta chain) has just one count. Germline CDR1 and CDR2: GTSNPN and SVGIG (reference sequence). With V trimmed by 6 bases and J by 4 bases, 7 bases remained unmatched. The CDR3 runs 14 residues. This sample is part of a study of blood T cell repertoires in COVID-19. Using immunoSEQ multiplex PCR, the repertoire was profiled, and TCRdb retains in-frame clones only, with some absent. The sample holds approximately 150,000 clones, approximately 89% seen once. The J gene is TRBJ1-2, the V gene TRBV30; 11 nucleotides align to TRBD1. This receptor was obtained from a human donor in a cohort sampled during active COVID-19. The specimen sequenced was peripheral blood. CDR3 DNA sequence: TGTGCCTGCCTCCGGGACAGGGGGTTCTATGGCTACACCTTC. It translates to CACLRDRGFYGYTF.